Below, 9 T cell receptor beta chains from the same sample are listed, as sequenced in a study of CD8 T cells in Susac syndrome. RNA totalling about 0.5 to 1 ug underwent reverse transcription with random hexamers. TCRdb ran MiXCR on the immunoSEQ multiplex PCR reads and lists one entry per CDR3 protein. The sample has around 130,000 distinct CDR3 sequences; about 95% are singletons. The sequencing sample was made of CD4+ T cells from PBMCs. Receptors originate from a human donor in good health.

This chain connects TRBV27 to TRBJ1-2; 7 nucleotides align to TRBD1. CDR1 and CDR2 (germline): MNHEY, SMNVEV (reference sequence). CDR3 length: 12 residues. J lost 5 bases, V lost 10 bases, and 7 bases had no gene match. As DNA, the CDR3 is TGTGCCACCCAGGACAGGTCTTATGGCTACACCTTC. This codes for CATQDRSYGYTF.

The V call is TRBV7-2, the J call TRBJ2-1; 8 bases are shared with TRBD2. The CDR3 covers 15 residues. Trimming took 3 bases from V and 1 from J; bases not matched to a gene: 2. Germline values: CDR1 SGHTA, CDR2 FQGNSA. CDR3 in amino acids: CASSFERGSYNEQFF. DNA of the CDR3: TGTGCCAGCAGCTTCGAGCGGGGGTCCTACAATGAGCAGTTCTTC.

The chain links TRBV6-1 to TRBJ2-1; 10 bases align to TRBD2. The germline gives CDR1 MNHNS, CDR2 SASEGT. J was trimmed by 6 bases and V by 6 bases; bases with no gene match: 8. The CDR3 is 15 amino acids. The CDR3: CASSSGTSAFNEQFF. Written as DNA, the CDR3 is TGTGCCAGCAGCTCCGGGACTAGCGCCTTCAATGAGCAGTTCTTC.

The genes are TRBV5-1 and TRBJ2-7; D is possibly TRBD2 (5 bases). V lost 4 bases, J lost 3 bases, and 11 bases lay in between. Germline CDR1 reads SGHRS; CDR2 reads YFSETQ. The CDR3 totals 13 residues. CDR3 loop: CASSAGENYEQYF. CDR3 coding DNA: TGCGCCAGCAGCGCCGGGGAGAACTACGAGCAGTACTTC. Based on the CDR3 plus reference TRBV5-1 and TRBJ2-7, the full variable domain is KAGVTQTPRYLIKTRGQQVTLSCSPISGHRSVSWYQQTPGQGLQFLFEYFSETQRNKGNFPGRFSGRQFSNSRSEMNVSTLELGDSALYLCASSAGENYEQYFGPGTRLTVT.

The V call is TRBV29-1, the J call TRBJ1-2; D ambiguous. CDR1 and CDR2 (germline): SQVTM, ANQGSEA. The CDR3 is 11 amino acids. V lost 7 bases and J 5 bases, leaving 11 bases between the germline ends. Here the CDR3 DNA reads TGCAGCGGAGGAGACGGGTATGGCTACACCTTC. This sequence encodes CSGGDGYGYTF.

The rearrangement links TRBV2 to TRBJ2-4; D may be TRBD1 (6 bases). Germline lookup yields CDR1 SNHLY and CDR2 FYNNEI. Deletions cut 8 bases from V and 0 bases from J, with 11 bases between. CDR3 length equals 14 residues. As DNA, the CDR3 is TGTGCCAGCGGGACACCTATAGCCAAAAACATTCAGTACTTC. Encoded protein: CASGTPIAKNIQYF.

This clonotype was recorded once. Germline and junction disagree at one end, which may indicate a read error. The chain links TRBV5-4 to TRBJ1-1, with a tentative D call TRBD1 (5 bases). CDR3 length: 12 amino acids. Looked up from germline, CDR1 is SGHNT and CDR2 is YYREEE (reference sequence). CDR3 sequence reads: CASKIPLGQYVF. Here the CDR3 DNA reads TGTGCCAGCAAAATCCCCTTGGGGCAGTACGTCTTT. Combining the CDR3 with reference TRBV5-4 and TRBJ1-1 gives the whole variable domain ETGVTQSPTHLIKTRGQQVTLRCSSQSGHNTVSWYQQALGQGPQFIFQYYREEENGRGNFPPRFSGLQFPNYSSELNVNALELDDSALYLCASKIPLGQYVFGQGTRLTVV.

This chain uses TRBV19 with TRBJ2-6; D call uncertain. CDR3 length: 17 residues. Trimming removed 3 bases at V and 2 bases at J, with 14 bases between. Germline CDR1 and CDR2: LNHDA and SQIVND (reference sequence). The CDR3, as DNA: TGTGCCAGTAGTATTGGACGACTTGGGACTGGGGCCAACGTCCTGACTTTC. Protein product: CASSIGRLGTGANVLTF.

The chain recombines TRBV6-5 with TRBJ2-5; 8 bases fit TRBD2. Losses at the gene ends were 8 bases for V and 5 bases for J; bases not matched to a gene: 7. CDR1 and CDR2 from the germline V gene are MNHEY and SVGAGI. The CDR3 is 13 residues long. The CDR3: CASGFSGTETQYF. The CDR3 DNA reads as TGTGCCAGCGGTTTTAGCGGGACGGAGACCCAGTACTTC.